These T cell receptor beta chains were read from a single sample in a study of OX40 agonist ivuxolimab in advanced cancers. Sequenced by immunoSEQ multiplex PCR; TCRdb stores in-frame clones only, minus some. The data show about 70,000 clones, 60% to 80% seen once. This specimen consisted of CD4+ or CD8+ T cells sorted from blood, obtained in a trial of the OX40 agonist ivuxolimab. These receptors were collected from an adult with an advanced solid tumor such as melanoma, head and neck, liver or kidney cancer. Both conserved end residues are part of each CDR3. The D gene is left open where the match is weak. The size entry is marked missing in some rows and otherwise reads once, few, many or a size class.

v_gene	abundance	j_gene	d_gene	CDR3aa	CDR3nt
TRBV19	.	TRBJ1-3	.	CATDRRNTIYF	TGTGCCACGGACCGTCGAAACACCATATATTTT
TRBV4-3	.	TRBJ2-7	TRBD2	CASSHRTSGGPDAYEQYF	TGCGCCAGCAGCCATAGGACTAGCGGGGGGCCAGACGCCTACGAGCAGTACTTC
TRBV6-6	.	TRBJ2-1	.	CASSYSWSLRDNEQFF	TGTGCCAGCAGTTACTCCTGGAGCCTCCGGGACAATGAGCAGTTCTTC
TRBV6-1	.	TRBJ2-7	TRBD1	CASSSGTGPYEQYF	TGTGCCAGCAGTTCCGGGACAGGGCCCTACGAGCAGTACTTC
TRBV7-2	.	TRBJ2-3	.	CASTPGGFTDTQYF	TGTGCCAGCACCCCTGGGGGCTTTACAGATACGCAGTATTTT
TRBV4-3	.	TRBJ1-1	TRBD1	CASSHVRGLGTEAFF	TGCGCCAGCAGCCATGTCAGGGGGCTAGGCACTGAAGCTTTCTTT
TRBV7-9	.	TRBJ2-5	TRBD1	CASSLTGGETQYF	TGTGCCAGCAGCTTAACAGGGGGGGAGACCCAGTACTTC
TRBV9	.	TRBJ2-7	TRBD1	CASSVPQYPGQGFCEQYF	TGTGCCAGCAGCGTCCCCCAATACCCGGGACAGGGATTCTGCGAGCAGTACTTC
TRBV5-1	.	TRBJ1-2	.	CASSLDGGRADGYTF	TGCGCCAGCAGCTTGGATGGGGGGAGGGCCGATGGCTACACCTTC
TRBV29-1	.	TRBJ2-7	.	CSVEDDREAYEQYF	TGCAGCGTTGAAGATGACAGGGAGGCATACGAGCAGTACTTC
TRBV2	few	TRBJ1-1	.	CASSIDQNTEAFF	TGTGCCAGCAGTATCGACCAGAACACTGAAGCTTTCTTT
TRBV6-5	.	TRBJ1-5	TRBD1	CASSYSLDRENQPQHF	TGTGCCAGCAGTTACTCTTTGGACAGGGAGAATCAGCCCCAGCATTTT
TRBV10-2	.	TRBJ1-4	TRBD1	CASSAGQLATNEKLFF	TGCGCCAGCAGCGCGGGACAGCTTGCAACTAATGAAAAACTGTTTTTT
TRBV30	.	TRBJ1-2	.	CAWSVEGNYGYTF	TGTGCCTGGAGTGTGGAGGGGAACTATGGCTACACCTTC
TRBV6-5	.	TRBJ2-7	.	CASSYGRWTYEQYF	TGTGCCAGCAGTTACGGTCGTTGGACCTACGAGCAGTACTTC
TRBV5-1	.	TRBJ2-1	TRBD2	CASSPMTSGSPYNEQFF	TGCGCCAGCAGCCCGATGACTAGCGGGAGCCCCTACAATGAGCAGTTCTTC
TRBV19	.	TRBJ1-2	.	CASIRGNYGYTF	TGTGCCAGTATCAGGGGTAACTATGGCTACACCTTC
TRBV7-3	.	TRBJ2-1	TRBD2	CASSLTGTNYNEQFF	TGTGCCAGCAGCTTAACCGGGACTAATTACAATGAGCAGTTCTTC
TRBV5-6	.	TRBJ2-1	.	CASSPRPRSYNEQFF	TGTGCCAGCAGCCCTCGACCAAGGTCCTACAATGAGCAGTTCTTC
TRBV7-2	.	TRBJ2-4	.	CASSETRATNIQYF	TGTGCCAGCAGCGAAACTAGGGCAACAAACATTCAGTACTTC